A selection of T cell receptor beta chains follows, all from one sample in a study of T-cell reconstitution after alpha-beta-depleted transplantation in children. A single record per CDR3 protein comes from TCRdb applying MiXCR to the PCR reads. The sample consists of some 600,000 distinct CDR3 sequences, roughly 13% of them appearing once. This specimen was PBMCs, mostly from graft donor cells, taken 360 days after TCRalphabeta/CD19-depleted stem cell transplant. The receptors derive from a male patient under 18 who had a stem cell transplant for acute myeloid leukemia, so the T cells may come from the graft donor. The CDR3 runs from the conserved cysteine through the conserved F or W. Fields, in order: D gene, J gene, clone size, V gene, CDR3 DNA, CDR3 protein. A D gene is named only where the DNA matches it firmly. Clone size is not always given. Where it is, it says once, few, many or a class for expanded clones.

NA | TRBJ2-3 | many | TRBV28 | TGTGCCAGCACCCCTGGGGTTCAAGATACGCAGTATTTT | CASTPGVQDTQYF
NA | TRBJ2-7 | NA | TRBV7-2 | TGTGCCAGCAGCTTAGCGTTCCTCGGGGTTACCTCCTACGAGCAGTACTTC | CASSLAFLGVTSYEQYF
NA | TRBJ1-6 | NA | TRBV5-1 | TGCGCCAGCAGCTTGAATGTCCGACCCAATTCACCCCTCCACTTT | CASSLNVRPNSPLHF
NA | TRBJ2-5 | NA | TRBV9 | TGTGCCAGCAGCGTAATCGGCGGAACCTCCCCAGAGACCCAGTACTTC | CASSVIGGTSPETQYF
NA | TRBJ2-2 | many | TRBV4-3 | TGCGCCAGCAGCCACCTGGGGGCGAACACCGGGGAGCTGTTTTTT | CASSHLGANTGELFF
NA | TRBJ1-3 | few | TRBV5-5 | TGTGCCAGCAGCTTGTATGGGGGGTCTGGAAACACCATATATTTT | CASSLYGGSGNTIYF
NA | TRBJ2-7 | few | TRBV7-2 | TGTGCCAGCACCCTGGACAGGACTACCTACGAGCAGTACTTC | CASTLDRTTYEQYF
NA | TRBJ1-3 | few | TRBV5-1 | TGCGCCAGCAGCCCCTCAGGGGATCACTCTGGAAACACCATATATTTT | CASSPSGDHSGNTIYF
NA | TRBJ2-5 | few | TRBV5-1 | TGCGCCAGCAGCTCCCCTTCCAACCAAGAGACCCAGTACTTC | CASSSPSNQETQYF
NA | TRBJ2-5 | NA | TRBV4-3 | TGCGCCAGCAGCCCTTGGGGAGGAGGGGAGACCCAGTACTTC | CASSPWGGGETQYF
NA | TRBJ1-1 | few | TRBV29-1 | TGCAGCGTCACAGGGAACACTGAAGCTTTCTTT | CSVTGNTEAFF
NA | TRBJ2-7 | few | TRBV29-1 | TGCAGCGTAGGGTCGGACAACTCCTACGAGCAGTACTTC | CSVGSDNSYEQYF
NA | TRBJ1-6 | few | TRBV6-5 | TGTGCCAGCAGTTCAACCTATCCTTGGGACGGCGGAATGGTAGACCTCCACTTT | CASSSTYPWDGGMVDLHF
NA | TRBJ1-1 | NA | TRBV7-9 | TGTGCCGGGGAATTGAACACTGAAGCTTTCTTT | CAGELNTEAFF
NA | TRBJ2-3 | few | TRBV20-1 | TGCAGTGCTAGGATGGGGGATACGCAGTATTTT | CSARMGDTQYF
NA | TRBJ2-5 | few | TRBV20-1 | TGCAGTGCTAGAGTGACCGCCTCGGCGGAGACCCAGTACTTC | CSARVTASAETQYF
NA | TRBJ2-1 | few | TRBV20-1 | TGCAGTGCCGAGGGGATAGCGATTTATGAGCAGTTCTTC | CSAEGIAIYEQFF
NA | TRBJ1-1 | NA | TRBV29-1 | TGCAGCGTTGAAGGCGCTTTCTTT | CSVEGAFF
TRBD2 | TRBJ2-5 | NA | TRBV7-2 | TGTGCCAGCAGCCGTGTTGGGGGGGAAACAGAGACCCAGTACTTC | CASSRVGGETETQYF
NA | TRBJ2-4 | many | TRBV5-1 | TGCGCCAGCAAGGCGGATTTAAAAAACATTCAGTACTTC | CASKADLKNIQYF
NA | TRBJ1-3 | NA | TRBV6-1 | TGTGCCAGCAGTACACAGCGTCGCAGAAACACCATATATTTT | CASSTQRRRNTIYF
NA | TRBJ2-5 | NA | TRBV29-1 | TGCAGCGTTGGGTGGGGGGGGCGCAAGGATAGGACACAAGAGACCCAGTACTTC | CSVGWGGRKDRTQETQYF
TRBD2 | TRBJ2-1 | many | TRBV29-1 | TGCAGCGCAGCCGGGACTAGCGATCAGTTCTTC | CSAAGTSDQFF
TRBD2 | TRBJ2-2 | many | TRBV12-3/TRBV12-4 | TGTGCCAGCAGCTTCCCAGGACTAGCGCGATACACCGGGGAGCTGTTTTTT | CASSFPGLARYTGELFF
TRBD1 | TRBJ2-7 | NA | TRBV6-1 | TGTGCCAGCAGCCCTAGCAAGTTGGACAGGGGGCGAGAGCAGTACTTC | CASSPSKLDRGREQYF
TRBD2 | TRBJ2-7 | NA | TRBV6-2/TRBV6-3 | TGTGCCAGCAGTTACACGAGACTAGCTTCCGAGCAGTACTTC | CASSYTRLASEQYF
NA | TRBJ1-1 | NA | TRBV28 | TGTGCCAGCAGTTTTCAGGGGATGAGAGCTTTCTTT | CASSFQGMRAFF
NA | TRBJ2-1 | NA | TRBV7-8 | TGTGCCAGCAGCTTGGGCCGTGAGCTACTTAGCTCCTACAATGAGCAGTTCTTC | CASSLGRELLSSYNEQFF
NA | TRBJ2-7 | few | TRBV5-1 | TGCGCCAGCAGCTCCCTAAGGGGGGAGCCCCACGAGCAGTACTTC | CASSSLRGEPHEQYF
TRBD1 | TRBJ1-2 | NA | TRBV28 | TGTGCCAGCAGTTTATCGCTCGGCGACATTTTTTGGACAGGGGGGGACGACGTCTATGGCTACACCTTC | CASSLSLGDIFWTGGDDVYGYTF
TRBD1 | TRBJ2-7 | few | TRBV20-1 | TGCAGTGCTAGAGGAGGGGGCAGGGGGCCGTTCTACGAGCAGTACTTC | CSARGGGRGPFYEQYF
NA | TRBJ2-5 | many | TRBV11-2 | TGTGCCAGCAGCTTATCAATTAGCCCAATGTCAGAGACCCAGTACTTC | CASSLSISPMSETQYF
NA | TRBJ2-1 | NA | TRBV29-1 | TGCAGCACTGTCAAGGGGGAGGGCTACAATGAGCAGTTCTTC | CSTVKGEGYNEQFF
NA | TRBJ2-1 | few | TRBV7-9 | TGTGCCAGCAGCGCGGGACTCTCCTACAATGAGCAGTTCTTC | CASSAGLSYNEQFF
TRBD1 | TRBJ2-1 | many | TRBV29-1 | TGCAGCGTTCGCCTCCTCTCAGGAACAGGGGGGAATGAGCAGTTCTTC | CSVRLLSGTGGNEQFF
NA | TRBJ2-6 | NA | TRBV7-2 | TGTGCCAGCAGCCCGACCGGAGTTAGGGCTGGGGCCAACGTCCTGACTTTC | CASSPTGVRAGANVLTF